These 3 T cell receptor beta chains were all obtained from the same sample, sequenced in a study of blood T cell repertoires in COVID-19. Repertoires were generated with immunoSEQ multiplex PCR, while TCRdb's copy carries only in-frame clones and drops some. The sample shows over 100,000 clones, around 86% of them seen only once. Input material: peripheral blood. The receptors here all came from a woman aged 70-85 years with COVID-19, enrolled during active disease.

The chain recombines TRBV27 with TRBJ2-7; 8 nucleotides agree with TRBD1. Germline assignment: CDR1 MNHEY and CDR2 SMNVEV (reference sequence). Trimming at V came to 3 bases and at J to 6 bases, leaving 7 bases not matched to a gene. This CDR3 has 14 residues. CDR3 DNA: TGTGCCAGCAGTTTCGGCCAGGGGGCCACCGAGCAGTACTTC. Its protein product is CASSFGQGATEQYF.

V gene TRBV10-3 combines with J gene TRBJ2-7; a weak D match, TRBD1 (6 bases). With 8 bases removed from V and 0 bases from J, the gap between germline ends came to 11 bases. This CDR3 comprises 13 residues. Germline CDR1 is ENHRY and CDR2 is SYGVKD. The CDR3 sequence: CAIAQGPSYEQYF. The CDR3 DNA reads as TGTGCCATCGCACAGGGCCCCTCCTACGAGCAGTACTTC.

The chain is built from TRBV29-1 and TRBJ1-1; 10 positions agree with TRBD1. Looked up from germline, CDR1 is SQVTM and CDR2 is ANQGSEA. The CDR3 loop spans 13 amino acids. V dropped 0 bases and J dropped 7; count of bases not matched to a gene: 2. The CDR3 spells CSVEEGDRGEAFF. The CDR3 DNA sequence: TGCAGCGTTGAAGAAGGGGACAGGGGTGAAGCTTTCTTT.